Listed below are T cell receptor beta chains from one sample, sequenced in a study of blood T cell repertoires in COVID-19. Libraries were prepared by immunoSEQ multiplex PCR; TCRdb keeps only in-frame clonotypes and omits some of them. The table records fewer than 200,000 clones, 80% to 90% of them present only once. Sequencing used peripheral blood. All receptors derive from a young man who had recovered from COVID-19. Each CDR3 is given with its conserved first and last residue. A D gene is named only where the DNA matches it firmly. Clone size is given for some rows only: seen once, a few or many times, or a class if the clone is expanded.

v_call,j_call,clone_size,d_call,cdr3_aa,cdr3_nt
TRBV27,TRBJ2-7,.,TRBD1,CASSKTGGYEQYF,TGTGCCAGCAGTAAGACAGGGGGCTACGAGCAGTACTTC
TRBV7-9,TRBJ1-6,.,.,CASSGGDRNNSPLHF,TGTGCCAGCAGCGGGGGGGACCGAAATAATTCACCCCTCCACTTT
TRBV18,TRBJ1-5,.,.,CASSPLAFDNQPQHF,TGTGCCAGCTCACCATTGGCCTTTGACAATCAGCCCCAGCATTTT
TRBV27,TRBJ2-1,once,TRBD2,CASSSSWTSGRAGNEQFF,TGTGCCAGCAGTTCCTCTTGGACTAGCGGGAGGGCCGGGAATGAGCAGTTCTTC
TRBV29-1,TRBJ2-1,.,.,CSGKVGSNEQFF,TGCAGCGGGAAGGTGGGCAGCAATGAGCAGTTCTTC
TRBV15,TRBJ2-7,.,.,CATSRETPSYEQYF,TGTGCCACCAGCAGAGAGACACCGTCCTACGAGCAGTACTTC
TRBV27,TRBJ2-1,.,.,CASSWSDSYNEQFF,TGTGCCAGCAGTTGGAGCGACTCCTACAATGAGCAGTTCTTC
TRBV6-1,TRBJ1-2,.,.,CASSDPTKHMVYGYTF,TGTGCCAGCAGTGACCCCACCAAGCATATGGTCTATGGCTACACCTTC
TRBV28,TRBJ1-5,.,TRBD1,CASSSGTGGWGPQHF,TGTGCCAGCAGTTCCGGGACAGGGGGGTGGGGGCCCCAGCATTTT
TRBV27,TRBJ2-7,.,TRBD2,CASSGSGEQYF,TGTGCCTCTAGCGGGAGCGGGGAGCAGTACTTC
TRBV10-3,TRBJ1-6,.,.,CAISESGGSGSPLHF,TGTGCCATCAGTGAGTCCGGGGGATCGGGTTCACCCCTCCACTTT
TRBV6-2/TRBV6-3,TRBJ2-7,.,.,CASSRRGAPPQYF,TGTGCCAGCAGCCGCAGGGGGGCCCCTCCGCAGTACTTC
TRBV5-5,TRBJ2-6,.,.,CASSLTGPGANVLTF,TGTGCCAGCAGCTTGACAGGGCCTGGGGCCAACGTCCTGACTTTC
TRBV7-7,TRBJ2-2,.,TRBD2,CASSLAQWAGANTGELFF,TGTGCTAGCAGCTTAGCGCAATGGGCGGGGGCGAACACCGGGGAGCTGTTTTTT
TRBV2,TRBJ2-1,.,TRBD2,CASGSGTSRTDEQFF,TGTGCCAGCGGATCCGGGACTAGTAGGACGGATGAGCAGTTCTTC
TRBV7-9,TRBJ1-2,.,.,CASSLEPGSGANYGYTF,TGTGCCAGCAGCTTAGAACCCGGGTCCGGAGCTAACTATGGCTACACCTTC
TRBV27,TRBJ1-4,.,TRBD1,CASSLGTTGVNEKLFF,TGTGCCAGCAGTTTGGGGACGACAGGGGTAAATGAAAAACTGTTTTTT
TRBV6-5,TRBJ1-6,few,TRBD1,CASSSSHRGANSPLHF,TGTGCCAGCAGTTCGTCCCACAGGGGCGCCAATTCACCCCTCCACTTT
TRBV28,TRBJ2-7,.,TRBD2,CASSHGGRVWGEQYF,TGTGCCAGCAGCCACGGGGGGAGGGTTTGGGGCGAGCAGTACTTC
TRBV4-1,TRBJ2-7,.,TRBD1,CASSQDGQGLSYEQYF,TGCGCCAGCAGCCAAGATGGACAGGGGCTCTCCTACGAGCAGTACTTC
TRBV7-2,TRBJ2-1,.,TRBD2,CASSPIAGEKYEQFF,TGTGCCAGCAGCCCTATAGCGGGAGAGAAGTATGAGCAGTTCTTC
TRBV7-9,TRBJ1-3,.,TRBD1,CASSLGDRPSGNTIYF,TGTGCCAGCAGCTTAGGGGACAGGCCCTCTGGAAACACCATATATTTT
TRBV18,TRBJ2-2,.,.,CASSPLEGATNTGELFF,TGTGCCAGCTCACCGTTAGAAGGGGCTACGAACACCGGGGAGCTGTTTTTT
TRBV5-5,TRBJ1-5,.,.,CASSFDSLNQPQHF,TGTGCCAGCAGTTTTGACAGCCTCAATCAGCCCCAGCATTTT
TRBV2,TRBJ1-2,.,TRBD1,CASTSTSGTGGWGYTF,TGTGCCAGCACCTCGACCTCCGGGACAGGGGGTTGGGGCTACACCTTC
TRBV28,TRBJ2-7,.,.,CASTVGGGAREQYF,TGTGCCAGCACCGTGGGCGGCGGGGCGCGGGAGCAGTACTTC
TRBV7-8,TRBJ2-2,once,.,CASSPITGELFF,TGTGCCAGCAGCCCAATTACCGGGGAGCTGTTTTTT
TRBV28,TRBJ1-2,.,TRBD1,CASGSTGVNYGYTF,TGTGCCAGCGGGAGTACAGGGGTTAACTATGGCTACACCTTC
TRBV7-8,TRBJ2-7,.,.,CASSLSTDTYEQYF,TGTGCCAGCAGCTTATCCACCGATACATACGAGCAGTACTTC
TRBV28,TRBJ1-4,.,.,CASSLVTASNEKLFF,TGTGCCAGCAGTTTAGTGACAGCTTCTAATGAAAAACTGTTTTTT
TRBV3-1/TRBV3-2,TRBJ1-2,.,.,CASSHSLGRSGYTF,TGTGCCAGCAGCCACTCACTGGGCAGGTCTGGCTACACCTTC
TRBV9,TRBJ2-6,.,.,CASSVVTAGANVLTF,TGTGCCAGCAGCGTAGTAACAGCCGGGGCCAACGTCCTGACTTTC
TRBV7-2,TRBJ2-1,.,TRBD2,CASSLRGTTGLEQFF,TGTGCCAGCAGCTTAAGAGGGACTACGGGCCTGGAGCAGTTCTTC
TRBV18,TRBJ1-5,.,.,CASSPGQNSNQPQHF,TGTGCCAGCTCACCAGGACAGAATAGCAATCAGCCCCAGCATTTT
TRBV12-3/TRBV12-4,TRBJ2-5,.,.,CASSTGAETQYF,TGTGCCAGCAGTACAGGAGCAGAGACCCAGTACTTC
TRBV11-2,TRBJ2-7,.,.,CASSSGTSVYEQYF,TGTGCCAGCAGCTCCGGGACTTCTGTCTACGAGCAGTACTTC
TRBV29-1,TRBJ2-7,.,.,CSAGTGNEQYF,TGCAGCGCTGGGACTGGTAACGAGCAGTACTTC
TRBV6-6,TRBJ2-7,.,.,CASRPDRPSSYEQYF,TGTGCCAGCAGACCCGACAGGCCAAGCTCCTACGAGCAGTACTTC
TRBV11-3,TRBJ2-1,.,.,CASSLSGEKEQFF,TGTGCCAGCAGCTTGTCAGGGGAGAAAGAGCAGTTCTTC
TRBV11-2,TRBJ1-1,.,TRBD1,CASSSDRVNTEAFF,TGTGCCAGCAGCTCTGACAGGGTGAACACTGAAGCTTTCTTT
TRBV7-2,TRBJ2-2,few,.,CASTFGGGTGELFF,TGTGCCAGCACATTTGGAGGAGGCACCGGGGAGCTGTTTTTT
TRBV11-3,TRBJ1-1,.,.,CASSLNSLPGTEAFF,TGTGCCAGCAGCTTAAACTCCCTACCGGGGACTGAAGCTTTCTTT
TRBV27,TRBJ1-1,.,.,CASAPSFEVAEAFF,TGTGCCAGCGCCCCCTCCTTTGAGGTTGCTGAAGCTTTCTTT
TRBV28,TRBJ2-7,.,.,CASSHPPLQGRYEQYF,TGTGCCAGCAGTCACCCACCATTACAGGGTCGGTACGAGCAGTACTTC
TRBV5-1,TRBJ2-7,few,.,CASSLQDGLSYEQYF,TGCGCCAGCAGCTTGCAGGACGGACTTTCCTACGAGCAGTACTTC
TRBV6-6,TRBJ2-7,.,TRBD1,CASRTGGAPRVQYF,TGTGCCAGCAGGACAGGGGGCGCCCCTCGGGTGCAGTACTTC
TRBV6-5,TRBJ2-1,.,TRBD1,CASRKQGTAYNEQFF,TGTGCCAGCAGGAAACAGGGGACGGCCTACAATGAGCAGTTCTTC
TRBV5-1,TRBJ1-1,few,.,CASASGVYTEAFF,TGCGCCAGCGCAAGCGGGGTTTACACTGAAGCTTTCTTT
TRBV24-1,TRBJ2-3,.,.,CATQADSTDTQYF,TGTGCCACTCAAGCGGATTCTACAGATACGCAGTATTTT
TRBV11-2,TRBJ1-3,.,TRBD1,CASTTTGRSGNTIYF,TGTGCCAGCACCACGACAGGGCGCTCTGGAAACACCATATATTTT
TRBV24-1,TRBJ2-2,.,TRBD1,CATRQGATGELFF,TGTGCCACCAGACAGGGGGCTACCGGGGAGCTGTTTTTT
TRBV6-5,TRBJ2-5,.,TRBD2,CASSYWEGNRETQYF,TGTGCCAGCAGTTACTGGGAGGGGAATCGGGAGACCCAGTACTTC
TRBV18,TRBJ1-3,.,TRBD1,CASSLGQTGNTIYF,TGTGCCAGCTCACTGGGACAGACTGGAAACACCATATATTTT
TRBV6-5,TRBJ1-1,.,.,CASSTGRGHTEAFF,TGTGCCAGCAGCACAGGGAGGGGACACACTGAAGCTTTCTTT